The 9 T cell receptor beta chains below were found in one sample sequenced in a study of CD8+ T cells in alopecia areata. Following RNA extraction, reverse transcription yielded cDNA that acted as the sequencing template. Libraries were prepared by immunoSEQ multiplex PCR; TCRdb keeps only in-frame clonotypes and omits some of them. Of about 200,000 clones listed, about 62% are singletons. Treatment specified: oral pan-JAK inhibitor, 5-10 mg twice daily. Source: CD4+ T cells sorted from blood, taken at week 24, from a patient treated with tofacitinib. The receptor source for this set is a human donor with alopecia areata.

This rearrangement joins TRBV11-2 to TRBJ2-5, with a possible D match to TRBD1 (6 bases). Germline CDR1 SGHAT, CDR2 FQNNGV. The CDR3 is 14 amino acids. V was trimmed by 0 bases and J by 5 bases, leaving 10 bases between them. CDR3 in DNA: TGTGCCAGCAGCTTAGATTACAGGGAGGAGACCCAGTACTTC. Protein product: CASSLDYREETQYF.

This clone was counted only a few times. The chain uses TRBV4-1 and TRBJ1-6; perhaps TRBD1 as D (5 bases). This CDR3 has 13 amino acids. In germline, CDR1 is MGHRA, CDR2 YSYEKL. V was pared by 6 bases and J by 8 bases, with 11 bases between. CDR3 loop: CASSPQGDSPLHF. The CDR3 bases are TGCGCCAGCAGTCCGCAGGGTGATTCACCCCTCCACTTT.

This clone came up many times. The CDR3 sequence is CASSRGAGDSYNEQFF. CDR3 DNA: TGCGCCAGCAGCCGTGGCGCGGGTGACTCCTACAATGAGCAGTTCTTC. The V gene is TRBV4-3, the J gene TRBJ2-1; weak D call: TRBD2 (5 bases). Germline CDR1 is LGHNA and CDR2 is YSLEER. The CDR3 length is 16 residues. Trimming took 4 bases from V and 0 from J, leaving 13 bases between them.

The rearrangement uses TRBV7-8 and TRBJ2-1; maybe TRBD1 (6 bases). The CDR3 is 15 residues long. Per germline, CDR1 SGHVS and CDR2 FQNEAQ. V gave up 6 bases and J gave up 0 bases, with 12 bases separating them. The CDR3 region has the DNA TGTGCCAGCAGACAACAGGGCAGCTCCTACAATGAGCAGTTCTTC. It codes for CASRQQGSSYNEQFF.

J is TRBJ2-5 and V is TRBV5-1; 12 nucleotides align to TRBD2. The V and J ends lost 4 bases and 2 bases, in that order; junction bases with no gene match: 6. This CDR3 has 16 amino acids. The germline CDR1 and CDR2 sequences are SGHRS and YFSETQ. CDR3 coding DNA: TGCGCCAGCAGCAGCGGACTAGCGGGAATACAAGAGACCCAGTACTTC. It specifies CASSSGLAGIQETQYF.

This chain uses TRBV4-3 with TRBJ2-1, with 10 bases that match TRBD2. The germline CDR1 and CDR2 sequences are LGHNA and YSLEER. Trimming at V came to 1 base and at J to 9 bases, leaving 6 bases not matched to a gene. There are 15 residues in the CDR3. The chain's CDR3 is CASSQVSGRFGEQFF. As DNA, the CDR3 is TGCGCCAGCAGCCAAGTTAGCGGGAGGTTCGGTGAGCAGTTCTTC.

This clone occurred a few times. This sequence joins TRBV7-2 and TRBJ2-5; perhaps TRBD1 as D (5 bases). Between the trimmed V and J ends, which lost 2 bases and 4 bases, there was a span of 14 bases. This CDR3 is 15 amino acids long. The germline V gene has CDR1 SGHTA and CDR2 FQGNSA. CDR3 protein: CASSLQGLSRETQYF. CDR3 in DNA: TGTGCCAGCAGCTTACAGGGCCTTTCCAGAGAGACCCAGTACTTC.

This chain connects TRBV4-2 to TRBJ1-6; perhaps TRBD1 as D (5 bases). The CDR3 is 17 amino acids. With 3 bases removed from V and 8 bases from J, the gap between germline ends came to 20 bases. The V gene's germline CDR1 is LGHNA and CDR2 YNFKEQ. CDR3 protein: CASSQDWARVRDSPLHF. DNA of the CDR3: TGTGCCAGCAGCCAGGATTGGGCGCGGGTCAGGGATTCACCCCTCCACTTT.

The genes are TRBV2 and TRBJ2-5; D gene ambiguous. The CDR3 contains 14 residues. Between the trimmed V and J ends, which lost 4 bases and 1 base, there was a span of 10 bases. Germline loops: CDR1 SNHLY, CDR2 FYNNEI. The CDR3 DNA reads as TGTGCCAGCAGTGGAGGCGTGTTCCAAGAGACCCAGTACTTC. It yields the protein CASSGGVFQETQYF.